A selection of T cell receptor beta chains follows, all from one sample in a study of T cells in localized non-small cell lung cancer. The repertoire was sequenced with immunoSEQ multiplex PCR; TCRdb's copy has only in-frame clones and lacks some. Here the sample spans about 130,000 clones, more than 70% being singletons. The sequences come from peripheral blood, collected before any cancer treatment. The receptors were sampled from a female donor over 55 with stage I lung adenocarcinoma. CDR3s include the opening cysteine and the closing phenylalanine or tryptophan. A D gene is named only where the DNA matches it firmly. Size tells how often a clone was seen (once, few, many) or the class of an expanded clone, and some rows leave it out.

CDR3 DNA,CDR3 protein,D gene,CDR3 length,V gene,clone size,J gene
TGTGCCAGCAGCCCCCTAGGCGGGATGACAGATACGCAGTATTTT,CASSPLGGMTDTQYF,NA,15,TRBV5-8,NA,TRBJ2-3
TGTGCCAGCAGTTTATCGGCAGGAGGGGGGTATGGCTACACCTTC,CASSLSAGGGYGYTF,NA,15,TRBV27,NA,TRBJ1-2
TGTGCCAGCAGCTTCGCCGCGGCCCGGGTAGATACGCAGTATTTT,CASSFAAARVDTQYF,NA,15,TRBV7-6,NA,TRBJ2-3
TGTGCCAGTATGTCTCGGGAATTCAATCAGCCCCAGCATTTT,CASMSREFNQPQHF,NA,14,TRBV19,NA,TRBJ1-5
TGTGCCAGCATTGAGGGCACTGAAGCTTTCTTT,CASIEGTEAFF,NA,11,TRBV2,NA,TRBJ1-1
TGTGCCAGCAGCTTGAGACCGGGACAGGGGGATTGGAAACTGTTTTTT,CASSLRPGQGDWKLFF,TRBD1,16,TRBV11-2,NA,TRBJ1-4
TGCGCCAGCAGTCGGACTACCGTCTACGAGCAGTACTTC,CASSRTTVYEQYF,NA,13,TRBV5-1,NA,TRBJ2-7
TGTGCCACCAGCAGAGATTCTCCAGAGACCCAGTACTTC,CATSRDSPETQYF,NA,13,TRBV15,NA,TRBJ2-5
TGTGCCAGCAGACGGATGGGGGCAGACTACGAGCAGTACTTC,CASRRMGADYEQYF,NA,14,TRBV6-5,once,TRBJ2-7
TGTGCCAGTACCCCCGGAAGCACAGATACGCAGTATTTT,CASTPGSTDTQYF,NA,13,TRBV19,once,TRBJ2-3
TGTGCCAGCAGCCTGCCCGGGACTAGCCAATACAATGAGCAGTTCTTC,CASSLPGTSQYNEQFF,TRBD2,16,TRBV7-3,NA,TRBJ2-1
TGTGCCAGCAGTTTATCTCGTTACGGGACCCCCTCCTACAATGAGCAGTTCTTC,CASSLSRYGTPSYNEQFF,NA,18,TRBV28,once,TRBJ2-1
TGCGCCAGCAGCTTGTCCCGACTAGCAGAAAAAGAGACCCAGTACTTC,CASSLSRLAEKETQYF,TRBD2,16,TRBV5-1,NA,TRBJ2-5
TGTGCCAGCTCACTGGGCGGGGGGAGTTACGAGCAGTACTTC,CASSLGGGSYEQYF,TRBD2,14,TRBV18,NA,TRBJ2-7
TGTGCCAGCAGCTTAAATTCCAGGGTTGGCTATGGCTACACCTTC,CASSLNSRVGYGYTF,NA,15,TRBV7-2,NA,TRBJ1-2
TGTGCCAGCAGTTTACTGGGGGCGAGGACTGAAGCTTTCTTT,CASSLLGARTEAFF,NA,14,TRBV28,once,TRBJ1-1
TGCGCCAGCAGCCGGGGTACGGCTCCCCTTCGCACCGGGGAGCTGTTTTTT,CASSRGTAPLRTGELFF,NA,17,TRBV5-1,NA,TRBJ2-2
TGTGCCAGCAGTCGTAGAAGGCAAGATACGCAGTATTTT,CASSRRRQDTQYF,NA,13,TRBV7-3,NA,TRBJ2-3
TGTGCCAGCAGCCTTCCAGGACAGGCGAACACTGAAGCTTTCTTT,CASSLPGQANTEAFF,TRBD1,15,TRBV5-4,NA,TRBJ1-1
TGTGCCAGCAGTTCCAACAGGGGGAATCCTAACTATGGCTACACCTTC,CASSSNRGNPNYGYTF,TRBD1,16,TRBV27,NA,TRBJ1-2
TGTGCCAGCAGCTTAACGGTACCCACCGGGGAGCTGTTTTTT,CASSLTVPTGELFF,NA,14,TRBV7-9,NA,TRBJ2-2
TGCAGCGTTGAGGTCAGCACAGATACGCAGTATTTT,CSVEVSTDTQYF,NA,12,TRBV29-1,once,TRBJ2-3
TGTGCCAGCAGTGACTCTAGCGGCTCCTACAATGAGCAGTTCTTC,CASSDSSGSYNEQFF,NA,15,TRBV6-4,NA,TRBJ2-1
TGTGCCAGCAGCTTGGCCCGGCGGGGTTGGCAAGAGACCCAGTACTTC,CASSLARRGWQETQYF,NA,16,TRBV5-6,NA,TRBJ2-5
TGTGCCTCCCGGAGTCTGGGACAGGGGGCTACTGAAGCTTTCTTT,CASRSLGQGATEAFF,TRBD1,15,TRBV6-6,NA,TRBJ1-1
TGTGCCAGTAGGGTGGTTGGCAGCGGAAACACCATATATTTT,CASRVVGSGNTIYF,NA,14,TRBV19,once,TRBJ1-3
TGTGCCTATGGGGGGGGCGGAGATACGCAGTATTTT,CAYGGGGDTQYF,NA,12,TRBV10-3,NA,TRBJ2-3
TGTGCCAGCAGTTTGGTACAGGGTATTGCAACTAATGAAAAACTGTTTTTT,CASSLVQGIATNEKLFF,NA,17,TRBV28,NA,TRBJ1-4
TGCGCCAGCAGTGAGATAGGAGAAAAACTGTTTTTT,CASSEIGEKLFF,NA,12,TRBV10-2,NA,TRBJ1-4
TGTGCCAGCAGCGTAGGCCGGGACATAGAGACCCAGTACTTC,CASSVGRDIETQYF,NA,14,TRBV9,few,TRBJ2-5
TGTGCCAGCAGCCACATAACATTGGGGCTTAATGAGCAGTTCTTC,CASSHITLGLNEQFF,NA,15,TRBV11-1,few,TRBJ2-1
TGTGCCAGCAGTTTAAGGTCGTTAGGAGTGAACACTGAAGCTTTCTTT,CASSLRSLGVNTEAFF,NA,16,TRBV27,NA,TRBJ1-1
TGTGCCAGCAGGTCCGGGTCTGACCGTATACTCCCCTCCTTT,CASRSGSDRILPSF,NA,14,TRBV6-1,NA,TRBJ1-1
TGTGCCACCCGACGAGCAGATACGCAGTATTTT,CATRRADTQYF,NA,11,TRBV6-1,NA,TRBJ2-3
TGTGCCTGGAGTCCCCCCTACAAGGGCCCATACGAGCAGTACTTC,CAWSPPYKGPYEQYF,NA,15,TRBV30,NA,TRBJ2-7
TGTGCCAGCAGGACACCGGGAGCTAACTATGGCTACACCTTC,CASRTPGANYGYTF,NA,14,TRBV6-6,NA,TRBJ1-2
TGTGCCAGCAGCTTAAACCCGACCGTGAGGAGCTACACCTTC,CASSLNPTVRSYTF,NA,14,TRBV7-2,NA,TRBJ1-2
TGCGCCAGCAGCTCTCACCGGACTAGCGTTAACACCGGGGAGCTGTTTTTT,CASSSHRTSVNTGELFF,TRBD2,17,TRBV5-1,NA,TRBJ2-2
TGTGCCAGCAGCGTAGAGGGAAGCCCTCAGTACTTC,CASSVEGSPQYF,NA,12,TRBV9,NA,TRBJ2-7
TGCGCCAGCAGCTTGGTTGTCAATGAGCAGTTCTTC,CASSLVVNEQFF,NA,12,TRBV5-1,NA,TRBJ2-1
TGTGCCAGCAGCTCCTCGACTTATGGCTACACCTTC,CASSSSTYGYTF,NA,12,TRBV6-5,NA,TRBJ1-2
TGTGCCAGCAGCTTAGGGGGCTGGACAGATACGCAGTATTTT,CASSLGGWTDTQYF,NA,14,TRBV11-2,NA,TRBJ2-3
TGTGCCAGCAGCTACGGGACTAGCGGGGGCACAGATACGCAGTATTTT,CASSYGTSGGTDTQYF,TRBD2,16,TRBV4-2,NA,TRBJ2-3
TGTGCCAGCAGTCCGTTGAAAGGTAGCGGGAGCTCCTACAATGAGCAGTTCTTC,CASSPLKGSGSSYNEQFF,TRBD2,18,TRBV28,many,TRBJ2-1
TGTGCCAGCAGTGTGACAGGCACAGATACGCAGTATTTT,CASSVTGTDTQYF,NA,13,TRBV25-1,NA,TRBJ2-3
TGTGCCAGCAGCTTCGGAACAGGGCCATATGGCTACACCTTC,CASSFGTGPYGYTF,NA,14,TRBV11-2,few,TRBJ1-2
TGCAGCGTCGGCTTGGGGCAGGCTGGAAACACCATATATTTT,CSVGLGQAGNTIYF,NA,14,TRBV29-1,NA,TRBJ1-3
TGCGCCAGCAGCCATGCCAACCTCAGGGGTAGGGACGAAAAACTGTTTTTT,CASSHANLRGRDEKLFF,NA,17,TRBV4-1,NA,TRBJ1-4
TGTGCCAGCAGCGTATTTGGCACTAGCGGGACGGATACGCAGTATTTT,CASSVFGTSGTDTQYF,TRBD2,16,TRBV5-5,NA,TRBJ2-3
TGTGCCAGCAGTTACCTAGCGGGAGGGCCCCACAATGAGCAGTTCTTC,CASSYLAGGPHNEQFF,TRBD2,16,TRBV6-5,NA,TRBJ2-1
TGTGCCAGTAGCACCCTTGACCTCTCCTACGAGCAGTACTTC,CASSTLDLSYEQYF,NA,14,TRBV19,NA,TRBJ2-7
TGTGCCAGCAGTGAACTAGGCTCAATCAATCAGCCCCAGCATTTT,CASSELGSINQPQHF,NA,15,TRBV6-1,NA,TRBJ1-5
TGTGCTAGTGGAGAATCATTGGGATTGAAAGCTTTCTTT,CASGESLGLKAFF,NA,13,TRBV12-5,NA,TRBJ1-1